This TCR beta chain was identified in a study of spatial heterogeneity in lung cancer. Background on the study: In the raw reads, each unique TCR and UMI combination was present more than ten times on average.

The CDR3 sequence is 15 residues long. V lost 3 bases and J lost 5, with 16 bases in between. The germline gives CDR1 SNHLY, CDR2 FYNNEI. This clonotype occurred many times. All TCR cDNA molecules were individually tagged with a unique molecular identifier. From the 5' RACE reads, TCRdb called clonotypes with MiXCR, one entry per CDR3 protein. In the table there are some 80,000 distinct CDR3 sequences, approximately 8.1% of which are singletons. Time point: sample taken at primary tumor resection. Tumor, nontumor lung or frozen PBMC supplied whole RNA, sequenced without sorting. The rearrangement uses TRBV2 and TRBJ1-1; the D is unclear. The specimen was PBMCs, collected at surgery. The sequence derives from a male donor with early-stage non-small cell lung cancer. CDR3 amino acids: CASSDRIGPGTEAFF. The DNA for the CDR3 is TGTGCCAGCAGTGACCGAATTGGTCCAGGTACTGAAGCTTTCTTT.